This TCR beta chain came from a study of glioma-infiltrating T cells. V gave up 0 bases and J gave up 0 bases, with 7 bases separating them. Germline V lookup: CDR1 SGHTS, CDR2 YDEGEE. CDR3 length equals 14 residues. The iRepertoire nested amplicon-rescue multiplex PCR amplified TCR alpha and beta CDR3s from RNA. Each CDR3 protein is one row after TCRdb ran MiXCR on the multiplex PCR reads. The sample has 100,000 to 150,000 distinct CDR3 sequences, roughly 24% seen once. The genes are TRBV5-8 and TRBJ2-7; D gene uncertain. Source material: glioma tissue, nonneoplastic brain tissue, or PBMCs (not recorded which). The clonotype was recovered from a human donor with low-grade glioma or glioblastoma, undergoing nonglioma brain surgery, or in good health (not recorded which). The CDR3 bases are TGTGCCAGCAGCTTGGCCTCGAACTCCTACGAGCAGTACTTC. The encoded protein is CASSLASNSYEQYF.